Following are 11 T cell receptor beta chains from one sample sequenced in a study of T-cell memory formation after mild COVID-19. Each CDR3 protein is one row after TCRdb ran MiXCR on the 5' RACE reads. The sample has some 180,000 distinct CDR3 sequences, 18% seen once; the top ten hold roughly 4.3%. Sequenced material: PBMCs or a T cell subset sorted from them (not recorded which). These receptors all stem from a man younger than 35 who had mild COVID-19 (a few samples of this study predate the infection). Cell type and time point are not known.

The chain joins TRBV4-3 to TRBJ1-5; a possible D gene is TRBD1 (6 bases). The CDR3 is 13 residues long. CDR1 and CDR2 (germline): LGHNA, YSLEER. Trimming took off 3 bases at V and 4 bases at J, with 7 bases between the two ends. The CDR3 DNA sequence: TGCGCCAGCAGCCATACAGGGAATCAGCCCCAGCATTTT. It codes for CASSHTGNQPQHF.

The chain employs TRBV6-1 and TRBJ1-5; the D is unclear. CDR1 is MNHNS, CDR2 SASEGT, per germline. CDR3 length: 14 residues. Trimming shortened V by 4 bases and J by 1 base, and 8 bases separated the two germline ends. The CDR3 DNA follows: TGTGCCAGCAGTGGGGTACAGAGCAATCAGCCCCAGCATTTT. Translating it yields CASSGVQSNQPQHF.

This clonotype was seen a few times. This chain uses TRBV2 with TRBJ2-3; the D is unclear. The CDR3 spans 15 residues. Between the trimmed V and J ends, which lost 10 bases and 2 bases, there was a span of 19 bases. Germline V gene lookup returns CDR1 SNHLY and CDR2 FYNNEI. The DNA of the CDR3 is TGTGCCAACAGCCAGTTAAGATCGGTCACAGATACGCAGTATTTT. Translating it yields CANSQLRSVTDTQYF. The full variable domain, its missing parts supplied by reference TRBV2 and TRBJ2-3, is EPEVTQTPSHQVTQMGQEVILRCVPISNHLYFYWYRQILGQKVEFLVSFYNNEISEKSEIFDDQFSVERPDGSNFTLKIRSTKLEDSAMYFCANSQLRSVTDTQYFGPGTRLTVL.

This clonotype was observed a few times. The chain is built from TRBV29-1 and TRBJ1-2; maybe TRBD1 (5 bases). This CDR3 has 14 amino acids. The ends were cut back, 8 bases at V and 1 base at J, with 17 bases in the middle. CDR1 and CDR2 from the germline V gene are SQVTM and ANQGSEA. The CDR3 reads CSTGRRLSNYGYTF. The DNA of the CDR3 is TGCAGCACGGGACGTCGGCTTAGTAACTATGGCTACACCTTC.

CDR3 sequence: CASSLTGGLGGEQYF. In DNA, the CDR3 is TGTGCCAGCAGTTTGACAGGGGGCCTCGGTGGAGAGCAGTACTTC. The chain employs TRBV6-2 or TRBV6-3 and TRBJ2-7, with TRBD1 matching 10 bases. Germline trimming cut 4 bases from V and 7 bases from J; bases unmatched to any gene: 10. The CDR3 is 15 residues long. Looked up from germline, CDR1 is MNHEY and CDR2 is SVGEGT.

This clonotype showed up just a few times. The chain couples TRBV12-3 or TRBV12-4 to TRBJ1-1; D not certain. Between the trimmed V and J ends, which lost 0 bases and 11 bases, there was a span of 13 bases. This CDR3 contains 13 residues. CDR3 in amino acids: CASSLARSKRAFF. The CDR3 region has the DNA TGTGCCAGCAGTTTAGCGCGGTCGAAGCGGGCTTTCTTT.

This clonotype has ten or more counts. The CDR3, as DNA: TGTGCCAGCAGCAGGGGGTCCTCTGGAAACACCATATATTTT. Amino acids: CASSRGSSGNTIYF. The chain recombines TRBV12-3 or TRBV12-4 with TRBJ1-3; 7 nucleotides match TRBD1. The CDR3 length is 14 residues. The trim removed 6 bases at V and 0 bases at J, leaving 2 bases unmatched.

The chain recombines TRBV12-3 or TRBV12-4 with TRBJ1-2; D gene unclear. CDR3 length equals 12 residues. Trimming took 7 bases from V and 4 from J, leaving 10 bases between them. CDR3 residues: CASTRGSYGYTF. The CDR3 nucleotides are TGTGCCAGCACCCGAGGGAGCTATGGCTACACCTTC.

The table lists this clonotype with a few counts. The V call is TRBV14, the J call TRBJ2-6, with D unclear. V was clipped by 1 base and J by 0 bases, with 4 bases between them. The CDR3 runs to 15 residues. CDR1 and CDR2 (germline): SGHDN, FVKESK. In DNA form, the CDR3 reads TGTGCCAGCAGCCAAGGGCGCTCTGGGGCCAACGTCCTGACTTTC. Protein product: CASSQGRSGANVLTF.

There are a few counts of this clonotype. This chain links TRBV29-1 with TRBJ2-3, with TRBD2 identical over 9 bases. This CDR3 comprises 15 residues. Germline CDR1 and CDR2: SQVTM and ANQGSEA. The trim removed 6 bases at V and 2 bases at J, leaving 9 bases unmatched. The CDR3 DNA follows: TGCAGCGTCCCCACTAGCGGGCATAACACAGATACGCAGTATTTT. Protein sequence: CSVPTSGHNTDTQYF.

Written as DNA, the CDR3 is TGTGCCACCAATCCAGGGATCACCGGGGAGCTGTTTTTT. Translated: CATNPGITGELFF. This rearrangement joins TRBV4-2 to TRBJ2-2; tentatively, D is TRBD1 (5 bases). This CDR3 has 13 amino acids. The germline gives CDR1 LGHNA, CDR2 YNFKEQ. Between the trimmed V and J ends, which lost 10 bases and 4 bases, there was a span of 13 bases.